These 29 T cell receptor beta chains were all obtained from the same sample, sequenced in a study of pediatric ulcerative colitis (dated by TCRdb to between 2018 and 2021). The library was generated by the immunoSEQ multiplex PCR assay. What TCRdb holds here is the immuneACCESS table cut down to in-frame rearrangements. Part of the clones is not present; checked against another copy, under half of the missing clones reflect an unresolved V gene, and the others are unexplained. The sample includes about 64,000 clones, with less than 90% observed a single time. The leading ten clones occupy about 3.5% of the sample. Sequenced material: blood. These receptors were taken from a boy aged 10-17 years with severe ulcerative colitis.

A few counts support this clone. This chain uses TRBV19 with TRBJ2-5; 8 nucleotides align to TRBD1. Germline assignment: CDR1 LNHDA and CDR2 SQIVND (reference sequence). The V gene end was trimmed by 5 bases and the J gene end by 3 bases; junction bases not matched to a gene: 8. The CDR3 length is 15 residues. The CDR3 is CASSPRTGWEETQYF. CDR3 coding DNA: TGTGCCAGTAGTCCTCGGACAGGGTGGGAAGAGACCCAGTACTTC.

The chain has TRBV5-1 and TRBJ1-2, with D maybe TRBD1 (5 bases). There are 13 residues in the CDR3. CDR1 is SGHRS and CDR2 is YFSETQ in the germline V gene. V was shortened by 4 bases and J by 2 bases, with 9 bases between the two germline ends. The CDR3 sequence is CASSPRDNYGYTF. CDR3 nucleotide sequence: TGCGCCAGCAGCCCACGGGACAACTATGGCTACACCTTC.

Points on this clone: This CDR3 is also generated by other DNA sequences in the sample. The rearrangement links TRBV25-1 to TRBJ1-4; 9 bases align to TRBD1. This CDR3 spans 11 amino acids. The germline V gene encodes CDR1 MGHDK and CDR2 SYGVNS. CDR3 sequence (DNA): TGTGGGACAGGGGTAGGTGAAAAACTGTTTTTT. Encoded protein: CGTGVGEKLFF.

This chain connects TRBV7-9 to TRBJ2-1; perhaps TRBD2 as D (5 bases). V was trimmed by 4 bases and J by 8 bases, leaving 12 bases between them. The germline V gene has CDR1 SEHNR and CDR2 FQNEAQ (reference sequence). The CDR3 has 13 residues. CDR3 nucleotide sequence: TGTGCCAGCAGCTACCAAGAAGCGGATGAGCAGTTCTTC. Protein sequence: CASSYQEADEQFF.

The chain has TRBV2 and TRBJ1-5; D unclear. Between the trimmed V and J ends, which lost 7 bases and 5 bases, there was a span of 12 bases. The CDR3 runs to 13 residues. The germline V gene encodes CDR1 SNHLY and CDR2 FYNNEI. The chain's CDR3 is CASKFGVDQPQHF. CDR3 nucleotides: TGTGCCAGCAAATTTGGGGTGGATCAGCCCCAGCATTTT. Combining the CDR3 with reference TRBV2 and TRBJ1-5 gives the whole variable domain EPEVTQTPSHQVTQMGQEVILRCVPISNHLYFYWYRQILGQKVEFLVSFYNNEISEKSEIFDDQFSVERPDGSNFTLKIRSTKLEDSAMYFCASKFGVDQPQHFGDGTRLSIL.

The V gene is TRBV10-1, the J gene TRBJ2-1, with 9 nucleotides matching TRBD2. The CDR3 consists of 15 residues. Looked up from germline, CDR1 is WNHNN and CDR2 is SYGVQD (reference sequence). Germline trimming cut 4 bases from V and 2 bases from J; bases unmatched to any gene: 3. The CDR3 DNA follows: TGCGCCAGCAGTGCCGTAGCGGGAGCCTACAATGAGCAGTTCTTC. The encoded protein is CASSAVAGAYNEQFF.

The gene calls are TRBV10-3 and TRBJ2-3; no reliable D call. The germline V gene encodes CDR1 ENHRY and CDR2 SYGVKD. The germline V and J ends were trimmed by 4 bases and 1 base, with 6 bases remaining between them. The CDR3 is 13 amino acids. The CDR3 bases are TGTGCCATCAGTGTGCTGGGCACAGATACGCAGTATTTT. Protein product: CAISVLGTDTQYF.

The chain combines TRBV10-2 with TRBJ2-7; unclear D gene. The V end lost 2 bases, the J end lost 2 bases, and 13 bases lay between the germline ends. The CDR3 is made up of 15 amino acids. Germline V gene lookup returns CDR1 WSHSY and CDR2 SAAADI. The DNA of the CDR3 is TGCGCCAGCAGTGAGGGTGGGCTTCCTCCCTACGAGCAGTACTTC. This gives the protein CASSEGGLPPYEQYF.

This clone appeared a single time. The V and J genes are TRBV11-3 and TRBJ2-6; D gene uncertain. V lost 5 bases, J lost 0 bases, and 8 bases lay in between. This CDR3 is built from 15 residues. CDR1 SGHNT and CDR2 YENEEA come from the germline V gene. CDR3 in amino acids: CASSPGGSGANVLTF. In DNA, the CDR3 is TGTGCCAGCAGCCCCGGTGGCTCTGGGGCCAACGTCCTGACTTTC.

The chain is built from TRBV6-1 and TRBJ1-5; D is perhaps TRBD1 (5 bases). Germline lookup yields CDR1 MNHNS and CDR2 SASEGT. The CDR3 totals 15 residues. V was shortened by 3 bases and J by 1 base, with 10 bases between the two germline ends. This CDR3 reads CASSDRTLSNQPQHF. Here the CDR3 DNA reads TGTGCCAGCAGTGATAGGACACTCAGCAATCAGCCCCAGCATTTT.

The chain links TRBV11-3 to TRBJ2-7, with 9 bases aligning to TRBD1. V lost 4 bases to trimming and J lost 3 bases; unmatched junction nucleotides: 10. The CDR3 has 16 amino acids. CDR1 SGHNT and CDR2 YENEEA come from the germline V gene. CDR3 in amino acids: CASSSWTGDENYEQYF. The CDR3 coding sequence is TGTGCCAGCAGCTCATGGACAGGGGATGAAAACTACGAGCAGTACTTC.

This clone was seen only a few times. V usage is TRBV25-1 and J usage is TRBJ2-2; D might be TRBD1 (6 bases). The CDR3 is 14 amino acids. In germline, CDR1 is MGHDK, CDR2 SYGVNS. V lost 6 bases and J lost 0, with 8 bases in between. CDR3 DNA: TGTGCCAGCAGAGGGACAACGAACACCGGGGAGCTGTTTTTT. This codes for CASRGTTNTGELFF.

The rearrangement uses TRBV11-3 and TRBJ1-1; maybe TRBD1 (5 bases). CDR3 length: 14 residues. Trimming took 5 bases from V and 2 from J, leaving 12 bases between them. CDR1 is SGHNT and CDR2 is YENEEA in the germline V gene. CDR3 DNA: TGTGCCAGCAGCCCCAGGGCGGTTAACACTGAAGCTTTCTTT. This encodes CASSPRAVNTEAFF.

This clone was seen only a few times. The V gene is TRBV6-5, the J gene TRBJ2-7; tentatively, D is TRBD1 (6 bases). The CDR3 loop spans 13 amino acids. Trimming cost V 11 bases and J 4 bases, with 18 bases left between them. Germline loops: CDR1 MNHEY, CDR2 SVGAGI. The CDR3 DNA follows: TGTGCCGTCACCCCTGACAGGTCGTACGAGCAGTACTTC. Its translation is CAVTPDRSYEQYF.

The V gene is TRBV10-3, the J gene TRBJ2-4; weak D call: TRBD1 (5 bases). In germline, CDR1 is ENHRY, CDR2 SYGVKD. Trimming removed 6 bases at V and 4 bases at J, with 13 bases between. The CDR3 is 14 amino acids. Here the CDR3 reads CAIRGRSGKNIQYF. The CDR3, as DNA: TGTGCCATCAGAGGTCGGTCAGGGAAAAACATTCAGTACTTC.

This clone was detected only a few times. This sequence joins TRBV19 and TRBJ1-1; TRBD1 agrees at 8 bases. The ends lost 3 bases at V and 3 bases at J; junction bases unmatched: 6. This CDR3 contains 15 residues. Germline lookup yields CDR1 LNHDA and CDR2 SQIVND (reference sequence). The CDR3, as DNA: TGTGCCAGTAGTATTCGACAGGGGTCGGACACTGAAGCTTTCTTT. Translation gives CASSIRQGSDTEAFF.

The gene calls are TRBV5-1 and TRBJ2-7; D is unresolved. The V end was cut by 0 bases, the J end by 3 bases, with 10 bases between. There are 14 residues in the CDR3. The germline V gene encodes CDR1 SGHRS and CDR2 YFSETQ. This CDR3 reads CASSLEVAYYEQYF. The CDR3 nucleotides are TGCGCCAGCAGCTTGGAGGTAGCCTACTACGAGCAGTACTTC.

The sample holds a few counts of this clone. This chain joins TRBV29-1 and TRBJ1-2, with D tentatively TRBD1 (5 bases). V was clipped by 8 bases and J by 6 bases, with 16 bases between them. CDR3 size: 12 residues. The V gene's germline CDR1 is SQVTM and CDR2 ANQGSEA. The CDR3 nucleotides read TGCAGCACCGACCGGGAGGGGAATGGCTACACCTTC. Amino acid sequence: CSTDREGNGYTF.

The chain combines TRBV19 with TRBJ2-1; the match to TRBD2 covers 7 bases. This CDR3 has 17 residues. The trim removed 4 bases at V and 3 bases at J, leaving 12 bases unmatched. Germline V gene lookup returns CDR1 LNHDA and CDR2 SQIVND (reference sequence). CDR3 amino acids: CASSTPGGLGHYNEQFF. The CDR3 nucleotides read TGTGCCAGTAGTACCCCCGGGGGGTTGGGCCACTACAATGAGCAGTTCTTC.

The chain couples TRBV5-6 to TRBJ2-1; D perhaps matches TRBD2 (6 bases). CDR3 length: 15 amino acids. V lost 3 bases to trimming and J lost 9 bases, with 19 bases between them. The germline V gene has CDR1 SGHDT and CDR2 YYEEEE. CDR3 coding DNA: TGTGCCAGCAGCTGGGGGATAGCCGGAGGGAGTGAGCAGTTCTTC. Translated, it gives CASSWGIAGGSEQFF.

Written as DNA, the CDR3 is TGTGCCAGCAGTGCGAGCAGTTCTTATGGCTACACCTTC. It codes for CASSASSSYGYTF. The V and J genes are TRBV27 and TRBJ1-2; D gene ambiguous. Germline loops: CDR1 MNHEY, CDR2 SMNVEV (reference sequence). The CDR3 has 13 amino acids. The V end was cut by 5 bases, the J end by 5 bases, with 12 bases between.

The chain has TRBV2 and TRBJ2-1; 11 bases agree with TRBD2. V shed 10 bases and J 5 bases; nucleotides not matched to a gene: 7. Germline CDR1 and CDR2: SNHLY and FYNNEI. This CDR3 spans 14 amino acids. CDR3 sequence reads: CATFGTSGNNEQFF. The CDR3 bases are TGTGCCACCTTCGGGACTAGCGGCAACAATGAGCAGTTCTTC.

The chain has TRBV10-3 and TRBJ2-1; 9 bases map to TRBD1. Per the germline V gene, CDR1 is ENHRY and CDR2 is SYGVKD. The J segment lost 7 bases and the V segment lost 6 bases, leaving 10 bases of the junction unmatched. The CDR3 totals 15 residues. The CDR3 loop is CAIRSSTGGENEQFF. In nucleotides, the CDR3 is TGTGCCATCAGGAGTTCGACAGGGGGTGAGAATGAGCAGTTCTTC.

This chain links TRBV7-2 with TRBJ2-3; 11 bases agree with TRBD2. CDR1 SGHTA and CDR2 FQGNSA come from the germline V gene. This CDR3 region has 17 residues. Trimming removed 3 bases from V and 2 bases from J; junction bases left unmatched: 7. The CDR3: CASSLGGTSGFTDTQYF. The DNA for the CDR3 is TGTGCCAGCAGCTTGGGTGGGACTAGCGGATTCACAGATACGCAGTATTTT.

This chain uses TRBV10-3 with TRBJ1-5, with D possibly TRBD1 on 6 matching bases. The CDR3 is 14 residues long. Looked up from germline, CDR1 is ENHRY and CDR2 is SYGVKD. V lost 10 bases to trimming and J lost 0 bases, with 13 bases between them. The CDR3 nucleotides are TGTGCCACCCTCGACAGGTATAGCAATCAGCCCCAGCATTTT. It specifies CATLDRYSNQPQHF.

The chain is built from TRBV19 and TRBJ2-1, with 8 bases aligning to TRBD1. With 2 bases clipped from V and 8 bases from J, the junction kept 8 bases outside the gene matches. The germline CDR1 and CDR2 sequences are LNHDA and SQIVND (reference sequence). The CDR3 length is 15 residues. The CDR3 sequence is CASSIRAGGRDEQFF. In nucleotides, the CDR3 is TGTGCCAGTAGTATAAGGGCAGGGGGCCGGGATGAGCAGTTCTTC. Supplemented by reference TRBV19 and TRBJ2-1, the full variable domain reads DGGITQSPKYLFRKEGQNVTLSCEQNLNHDAMYWYRQDPGQGLRLIYYSQIVNDFQKGDIAEGYSVSREKKESFPLTVTSAQKNPTAFYLCASSIRAGGRDEQFFGPGTRLTVL.

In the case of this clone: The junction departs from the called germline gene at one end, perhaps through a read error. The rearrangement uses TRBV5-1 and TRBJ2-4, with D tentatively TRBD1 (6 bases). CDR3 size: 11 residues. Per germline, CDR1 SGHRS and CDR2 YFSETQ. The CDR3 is CASTTRTARLF. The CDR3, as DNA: TGCGCCAGCACGACCCGGACAGCCCGCTTATTC.

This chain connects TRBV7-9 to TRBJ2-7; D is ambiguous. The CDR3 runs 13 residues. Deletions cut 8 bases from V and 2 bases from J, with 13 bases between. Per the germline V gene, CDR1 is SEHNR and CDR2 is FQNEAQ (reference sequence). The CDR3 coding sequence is TGTGCCAGCGGACCCCCCACCCCCTACGAGCAGTACTTC. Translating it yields CASGPPTPYEQYF.

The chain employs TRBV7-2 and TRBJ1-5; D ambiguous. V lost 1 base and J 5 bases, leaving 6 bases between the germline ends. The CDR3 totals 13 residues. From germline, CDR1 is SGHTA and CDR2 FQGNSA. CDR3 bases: TGTGCCAGCAGCTTAGGTGTGGATCAGCCCCAGCATTTT. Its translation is CASSLGVDQPQHF.